This is a list of T cell receptor beta chains from one sample in a study of cytomegalovirus exposure and HLA in healthy donors. Clones were read by immunoSEQ multiplex PCR, and TCRdb kept only the in-frame ones, dropping some. In the table there are roughly 140,000 clones, approximately 82% of which are singletons. Specimen: PBMCs. The receptor set was obtained from a woman between 55 and 75 years old in good health and CMV-seropositive. Both conserved end residues are part of each CDR3. The order of the fields is clone size, V gene, J gene, D gene, CDR3 DNA, CDR3 protein. A D gene is named only where the DNA matches it firmly. Clone size, where shown, is once, few, many, or a class for clones that have expanded.

>.|TRBV2|TRBJ2-7|TRBD2
TGTGCCAGCAGTGTTGGGCTAGCGGGATACTACGAGCAGTACTTC
CASSVGLAGYYEQYF
>.|TRBV30|TRBJ2-2|TRBD2
TGTGCCTGGTCGGGACTAGCGGTAAACACCGGGGAGCTGTTTTTT
CAWSGLAVNTGELFF
>.|TRBV5-6|TRBJ2-7|TRBD1
TGTGCCAGCAGCTTGGGGACAGGTGTCTACGAGCAGTACTTC
CASSLGTGVYEQYF
>.|TRBV29-1|TRBJ2-3|.
TGCAGCGTTGTACACAGGACAGATACGCAGTATTTT
CSVVHRTDTQYF
>.|TRBV6-1|TRBJ2-5|TRBD2
TGTGCCAGCAGTGAACAGAACGGGAGGGTCGAGACCCAGTACTTC
CASSEQNGRVETQYF
>.|TRBV6-6|TRBJ1-4|TRBD1
TGTGCCAGCAGTCCGGGACAGGGGACAACTAATGAAAAACTGTTTTTT
CASSPGQGTTNEKLFF
>once|TRBV9|TRBJ1-2|TRBD1
TGTGCCAGCAGCGTAGAGGGACAGGGGGCAGTCGGCTACACCTTC
CASSVEGQGAVGYTF
>.|TRBV9|TRBJ2-1|TRBD2
TGTGCCAGCAGCCTCGGGGCTAGCGGGAGTGCCTACAATGAGCAGTTCTTC
CASSLGASGSAYNEQFF
>.|TRBV29-1|TRBJ2-1|.
TGCAGCGTTGTACCCGGGAGTTCCTACAATGAGCAGTTCTTC
CSVVPGSSYNEQFF
>.|TRBV30|TRBJ2-7|.
TGTGCCTGGACAACGCCATTTCCGTCCTACGAGCAGTACTTC
CAWTTPFPSYEQYF
>.|TRBV10-3|TRBJ2-1|TRBD2
TGTGCCATCAGTGAGGCCGGGACTAGCAACAATGAGCAGTTCTTC
CAISEAGTSNNEQFF
>many|TRBV10-2|TRBJ1-1|.
TGCGCCAGCAGTGAGTGGGCAGGGATTGGTGAAGCTTTCTTT
CASSEWAGIGEAFF
>.|TRBV29-1|TRBJ2-7|.
TGCAGCGTCAGGGGCGCATCTCCAGAGCAGTACTTC
CSVRGASPEQYF
>.|TRBV28|TRBJ2-7|TRBD1
TGTGCCAGCAGTTCTAGACAGGGTAGCTACGAGCAGTACTTC
CASSSRQGSYEQYF
>.|TRBV28|TRBJ1-2|TRBD1
TGTGCCAGCAGTCCCTTTTTCCAGGGGGCGCGAGGCTACACCTTC
CASSPFFQGARGYTF
>.|TRBV5-4|TRBJ2-5|TRBD1
TGTGCCAGCAGCCCTCGACAGGGTAGAGGCGAGACCCAGTACTTC
CASSPRQGRGETQYF
>few|TRBV4-3|TRBJ2-3|TRBD2
TGCGCCAGCAGCCAAGATCCGACTAGCGGGCGATTCGATACGCAGTATTTT
CASSQDPTSGRFDTQYF
>.|TRBV19|TRBJ2-2|TRBD2
TGTGCCAGTCGGACTAGCGGGAGGGCCGGGGAGCTGTTTTTT
CASRTSGRAGELFF
>.|TRBV6-4|TRBJ2-7|.
TGTGCCAGCAGGAGTTATGAGCGGGGACATTACGAGCAGTACTTC
CASRSYERGHYEQYF
>.|TRBV9|TRBJ2-5|TRBD1
TGTGCCAGCAGCGCAGACAGGGCAACGGAGACCCAGTACTTC
CASSADRATETQYF
>once|TRBV5-1|TRBJ1-1|TRBD1
TGCGCCAGCAGCCAGTCCAGGGGGAGCATGAACACTGAAGCTTTCTTT
CASSQSRGSMNTEAFF
>once|TRBV5-4|TRBJ2-5|TRBD2
TGTGCCAGCAGCTTAAGCGGGAGGGAGACCCAGTACTTC
CASSLSGRETQYF
>.|TRBV6-1|TRBJ2-2|TRBD2
TGTGCCAGCAGTGGGGGACTAGCGGTCGCCGGGGAGCTGTTTTTT
CASSGGLAVAGELFF
>.|TRBV5-1|TRBJ2-5|.
TGCGCCAGCAGCTTGGCCGGGCGAGCGGGAGAGACCCAGTACTTC
CASSLAGRAGETQYF
>.|TRBV7-3|TRBJ2-7|.
TGTGCCAGCAGCGCCTACAGGGATTACGAGCAGTACTTC
CASSAYRDYEQYF
>.|TRBV28|TRBJ2-7|.
TGTGCCAGCAGTTTGGGCCACAGGTCCTACGAGCAGTACTTC
CASSLGHRSYEQYF
>.|TRBV5-1|TRBJ2-3|TRBD1
TGCGCCAGCAGCACCCATGACAGGGGCACAGATACGCAGTATTTT
CASSTHDRGTDTQYF
>.|TRBV27|TRBJ2-7|.
TGTGCCAGCAGTTTAGGGGGGACCCCCTACGAGCAGTACTTC
CASSLGGTPYEQYF
>.|TRBV30|TRBJ1-5|TRBD1
TGTGCCTGGGGACAGGCAAGCAATCAGCCCCAGCATTTT
CAWGQASNQPQHF
>.|TRBV5-5|TRBJ1-1|TRBD1
TGTGCCAGCAGATCGGACAGGGCCCTCACTGAAGCTTTCTTT
CASRSDRALTEAFF
>once|TRBV7-2|TRBJ2-7|.
TGTGCCAGCAGCTCCCCAGGGTTTTCCTACGAGCAGTACTTC
CASSSPGFSYEQYF
>once|TRBV7-9|TRBJ2-5|.
TGTGCCAGCAGCTTAGACTTAGCGGCCCTGCAAGAGACCCAGTACTTC
CASSLDLAALQETQYF
>.|TRBV9|TRBJ2-1|.
TGTGCCAGCAGCGTAGGTGCAGATTTCTACAATGAGCAGTTCTTC
CASSVGADFYNEQFF